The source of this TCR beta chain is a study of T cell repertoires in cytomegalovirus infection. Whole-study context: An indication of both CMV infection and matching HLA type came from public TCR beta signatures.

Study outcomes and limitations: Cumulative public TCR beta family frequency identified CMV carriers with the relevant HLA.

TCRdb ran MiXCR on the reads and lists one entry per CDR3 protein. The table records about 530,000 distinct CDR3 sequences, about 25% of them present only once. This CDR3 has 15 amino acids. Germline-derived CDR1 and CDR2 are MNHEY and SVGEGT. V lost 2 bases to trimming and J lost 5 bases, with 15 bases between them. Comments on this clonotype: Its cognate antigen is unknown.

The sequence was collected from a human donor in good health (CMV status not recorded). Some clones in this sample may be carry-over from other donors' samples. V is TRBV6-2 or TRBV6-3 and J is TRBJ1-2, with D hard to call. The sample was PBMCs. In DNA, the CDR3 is TGTGCCAGCAGTTACAGAGGGCTGATCGGATATGGCTACACCTTC. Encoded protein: CASSYRGLIGYGYTF.